One sample yielded the 19 T cell receptor beta chains listed below, sequenced in a study of T-cell memory formation after mild COVID-19. TCRdb fed the 5' RACE reads into MiXCR, producing one record per CDR3 protein. The sample holds about 390,000 distinct CDR3 sequences, 15% to 20% seen once. The sequenced material came from PBMCs or a T cell subset sorted from them (not recorded which). These receptors all come from a man between 18 and 29 years old who had mild COVID-19 (a few samples of this study predate the infection). Cell type and time point are not known.

The rearrangement uses TRBV28 and TRBJ2-1, with 12 bases that match TRBD2. This CDR3 is 16 amino acids long. After removal of 4 bases from V and 8 bases from J, the junction contained 9 bases not matched to a gene. CDR1 and CDR2 from the germline V gene are MDHEN and SYDVKM. DNA of the CDR3: TGTGCCAGCAGTTCATGGACTAGCGGGGAGGGCGATGAGCAGTTCTTC. This translates into CASSSWTSGEGDEQFF. Full variable domain (missing parts from reference TRBV28 and TRBJ2-1): DVKVTQSSRYLVKRTGEKVFLECVQDMDHENMFWYRQDPGLGLRLIYFSYDVKMKEKGDIPEGYSVSREKKERFSLILESASTNQTSMYLCASSSWTSGEGDEQFFGPGTRLTVL.

In this sample, this clonotype turned up a few times. This chain joins TRBV5-1 and TRBJ2-1; 9 bases align to TRBD1. CDR1 is SGHRS, CDR2 YFSETQ, per germline. V lost 4 bases and J lost 7; bases outside the gene matches: 6. This CDR3 region has 14 residues. CDR3 in DNA: TGCGCCAGCAGCCCGGGACAGGGAGGGAATGAGCAGTTCTTC. It codes for CASSPGQGGNEQFF.

This chain uses TRBV5-1 with TRBJ2-2; 8 nucleotides agree with TRBD1. CDR3 length equals 15 residues. The germline V gene has CDR1 SGHRS and CDR2 YFSETQ. The trim removed 3 bases at V and 6 bases at J, leaving 7 bases unmatched. CDR3 in DNA: TGCGCCAGCAGCTCTGGACAGGGTGGCTCCGGGGAGCTGTTTTTT. It codes for CASSSGQGGSGELFF.

The sample holds a few counts of this clonotype. The chain links TRBV7-2 to TRBJ1-2; possibly TRBD1 for D (5 bases). Deletions cut 5 bases from V and 8 bases from J, with 21 bases between. Germline V CDR1 and CDR2: SGHTA, FQGNSA. This CDR3 is built from 15 residues. CDR3 protein: CASSLYLLGAGGYTF. CDR3 coding DNA: TGTGCCAGCAGCCTATACCTCCTTGGGGCGGGCGGCTACACCTTC.

The chain joins TRBV7-2 to TRBJ1-2, with D perhaps matching TRBD1 (6 bases). The length of the CDR3 is 18 residues. The germline CDR1 and CDR2 sequences are SGHTA and FQGNSA. Trimming took 5 bases from V and 4 from J, leaving 26 bases between them. CDR3 in amino acids: CASSPGQSDRRFFYGYTF. The CDR3, as DNA: TGTGCCAGCAGCCCAGGTCAGAGTGACAGGCGCTTTTTCTATGGCTACACCTTC.

The chain joins TRBV28 to TRBJ2-7; a weak D match, TRBD1 (5 bases). Trimming removed 5 bases from V and 9 bases from J, with 11 bases in between. This CDR3 is built from 11 residues. Looked up from germline, CDR1 is MDHEN and CDR2 is SYDVKM. The CDR3 is CASSAYDRQYV. DNA for the CDR3: TGTGCCAGCAGTGCGTACGACAGGCAGTACGTC.

The V gene is TRBV7-2, the J gene TRBJ2-5; the D is unclear. CDR3 length: 13 amino acids. Trimming took off 5 bases at V and 2 bases at J, with 9 bases between the two ends. The germline CDR1 and CDR2 sequences are SGHTA and FQGNSA. The CDR3 loop is CASSMPAQETQYF. Here the CDR3 DNA reads TGTGCCAGCAGCATGCCGGCGCAAGAGACCCAGTACTTC. Full variable domain (outside the CDR3, taken from reference TRBV7-2 and TRBJ2-5): GAGVSQSPSNKVTEKGKDVELRCDPISGHTALYWYRQSLGQGLEFLIYFQGNSAPDKSGLPSDRFSAERTGGSVSTLTIQRTQQEDSAVYLCASSMPAQETQYFGPGTRLLVL.

The CDR3 sequence is CASSSGGGATSTDTQYF. DNA of the CDR3: TGTGCCAGCAGCTCGGGGGGAGGGGCTACTAGCACAGATACGCAGTATTTT. The chain couples TRBV5-4 to TRBJ2-3; 7 bases fit TRBD2. CDR3 length: 17 amino acids. Germline assignment: CDR1 SGHNT and CDR2 YYREEE (reference sequence). The V and J ends lost 3 bases and 0 bases, in that order; junction bases with no gene match: 10.

The V and J genes are TRBV29-1 and TRBJ2-3, with D unresolved. The CDR3 spans 13 residues. In germline, CDR1 is SQVTM, CDR2 ANQGSEA. Deletions cut 5 bases from V and 0 bases from J, with 9 bases between. The CDR3 protein is CSVPLQSTDTQYF. CDR3 nucleotide sequence: TGCAGCGTTCCCCTACAGAGCACAGATACGCAGTATTTT.

This clonotype came up a few times. The chain combines TRBV5-1 with TRBJ2-5; the match to TRBD1 covers 7 bases. CDR1 SGHRS and CDR2 YFSETQ come from the germline V gene. J gave up 4 bases and V 4 bases, and 7 bases lay outside the gene matches. This CDR3 contains 14 residues. CDR3: CASSGGQWGETQYF. The DNA for the CDR3 is TGCGCCAGCAGCGGGGGACAGTGGGGAGAGACCCAGTACTTC.

This clonotype was recorded a few times. The chain employs TRBV7-9 and TRBJ2-7; TRBD1 matches 8 bases. CDR1 is SEHNR and CDR2 is FQNEAQ in the germline V gene (reference sequence). After removal of 3 bases from V and 6 bases from J, the junction contained 4 bases not matched to a gene. The CDR3 runs to 13 residues. CDR3 sequence reads: CASSFTDRGEQYV. Here the CDR3 DNA reads TGTGCCAGCAGCTTTACCGACAGGGGCGAGCAGTACGTC.

This clonotype was observed at least ten times. The chain couples TRBV6-6 to TRBJ2-3; D not certain. The V end lost 0 bases, the J end lost 2 bases, and 6 bases lay between the germline ends. The CDR3 spans 14 residues. CDR1 MNHNY and CDR2 SVGAGI come from the germline V gene (reference sequence). CDR3 residues: CASSYSRPTDTQYF. In DNA, the CDR3 is TGTGCCAGCAGTTACTCGCGGCCCACAGATACGCAGTATTTT.

This rearrangement joins TRBV2 to TRBJ1-1; no definite D call. Per germline, CDR1 SNHLY and CDR2 FYNNEI. The CDR3 is 9 residues long. The CDR3 sequence is CAENTEAFF. CDR3 nucleotides: TGTGCAGAGAACACTGAAGCTTTCTTT.

The CDR3 sequence is CASSQGGAHKEKLFF. Here the CDR3 DNA reads TGTGCCAGCAGCCAAGGGGGCGCCCATAAGGAAAAACTGTTTTTT. The rearrangement joins TRBV7-2 to TRBJ1-4, with 7 bases that match TRBD1. CDR1 and CDR2 (germline): SGHTA, FQGNSA. V gave up 5 bases and J gave up 8 bases; unmatched junction bases: 11. This CDR3 spans 15 amino acids.

The rearrangement links TRBV12-3 or TRBV12-4 to TRBJ1-5; TRBD1 matches 7 bases. V lost 3 bases and J lost 10; bases outside the gene matches: 9. The CDR3 runs 14 residues. This CDR3 is CASSFRAGGGPQHF. The CDR3 coding sequence is TGTGCCAGCAGTTTCAGGGCAGGGGGTGGTCCCCAGCATTTT.

This clonotype was counted only a few times. The chain couples TRBV12-3 or TRBV12-4 to TRBJ1-1; D gene unclear. Trimming took off 1 base at V and 4 bases at J, with 13 bases between the two ends. The CDR3 totals 15 residues. The chain's CDR3 is CASSLGSGRSTEAFF. The CDR3, as DNA: TGTGCCAGCAGTTTAGGGTCGGGGAGAAGCACTGAAGCTTTCTTT.

This clonotype was found many times. DNA for the CDR3: TGTGCCAGCAGTTTAGATTTCGGGACTGAAGCTTTCTTT. Protein: CASSLDFGTEAFF. This chain links TRBV12-3 or TRBV12-4 with TRBJ1-1; D remains unclear. The CDR3 spans 13 residues. The germline V and J ends were trimmed by 1 base and 5 bases, with 8 bases remaining between them.

The table lists this clonotype with many counts. The rearrangement uses TRBV7-9 and TRBJ1-1; no definite D call. Germline CDR1 is SEHNR and CDR2 is FQNEAQ (reference sequence). This CDR3 is built from 15 residues. V dropped 0 bases and J dropped 2 bases, with 10 bases sitting between them. This chain's CDR3 is CASSLAAGPNTEAFF. The CDR3 bases are TGTGCCAGCAGCTTAGCTGCAGGCCCAAACACTGAAGCTTTCTTT.

This chain connects TRBV5-1 to TRBJ1-6; D might be TRBD1 (5 bases). CDR3 length equals 13 residues. With 3 bases removed from V and 8 bases from J, the gap between germline ends came to 9 bases. The germline gives CDR1 SGHRS, CDR2 YFSETQ. In DNA form, the CDR3 reads TGCGCCAGCAGCTACGACAGTTATTCACCCCTCCACTTT. Translation: CASSYDSYSPLHF.